This paragraph reports one T cell receptor beta chain. Antigen specificity is unknown. Extraction and reverse transcription of RNA yielded cDNA as the sequencing template. Using immunoSEQ multiplex PCR, the repertoire was profiled, and TCRdb retains in-frame clones only, with some absent. The sample consists of approximately 98,000 clones, around 59% of them appearing once. The researchers isolated CD4+ and CD8+ T cells from PBMCs by sorting. The data were taken from a study of CD8+ T cells in alopecia areata. Whole-study results and caveats: Unlike in mice, where it was clearer, TCR sharing across patients was less clear, possibly HLA-related. Affected scalp, especially in alopecia totalis/universalis, had a higher clonality than normal scalp did.

The germline V gene has CDR1 SQVTM and CDR2 ANQGSEA. The CDR3 consists of 18 residues. The V gene end was trimmed by 6 bases and the J gene end by 0 bases; junction bases not matched to a gene: 9. The sample consisted of CD8+ T cells sorted from blood. This sequence originates from a human donor in good health. J is TRBJ2-3 and V is TRBV29-1; TRBD2 agrees at 16 bases. CDR3 in DNA: TGCAGCGTCTTGGGACTAGCGGGGGGGCCGGGGAGCACAGATACGCAGTATTTT. As protein: CSVLGLAGGPGSTDTQYF.